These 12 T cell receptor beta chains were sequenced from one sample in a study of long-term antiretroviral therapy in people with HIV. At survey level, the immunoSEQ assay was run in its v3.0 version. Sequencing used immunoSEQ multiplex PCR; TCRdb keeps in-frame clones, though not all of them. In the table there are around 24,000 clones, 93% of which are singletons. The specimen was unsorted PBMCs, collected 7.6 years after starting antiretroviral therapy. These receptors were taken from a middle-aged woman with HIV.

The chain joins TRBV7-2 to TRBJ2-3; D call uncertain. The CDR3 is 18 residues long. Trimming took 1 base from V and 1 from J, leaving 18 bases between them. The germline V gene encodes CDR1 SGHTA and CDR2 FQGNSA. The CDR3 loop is CASSLVWTMGIGTDTQYF. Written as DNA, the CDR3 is TGTGCCAGCAGCTTAGTATGGACCATGGGCATCGGCACAGATACGCAGTATTTT.

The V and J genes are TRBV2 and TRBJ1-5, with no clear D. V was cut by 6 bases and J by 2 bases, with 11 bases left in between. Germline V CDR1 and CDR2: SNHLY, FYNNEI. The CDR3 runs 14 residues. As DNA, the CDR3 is TGTGCCAGCAGGTTAGGCAGCGGCAATCAGCCCCAGCATTTT. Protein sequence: CASRLGSGNQPQHF.

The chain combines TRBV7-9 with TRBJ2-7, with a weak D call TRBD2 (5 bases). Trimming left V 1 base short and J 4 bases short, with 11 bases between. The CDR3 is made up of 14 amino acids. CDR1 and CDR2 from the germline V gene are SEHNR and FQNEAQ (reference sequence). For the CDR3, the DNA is TGTGCCAGCAGCTTAGGGTCTATAGCGTACGAGCAGTACTTC. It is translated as CASSLGSIAYEQYF.

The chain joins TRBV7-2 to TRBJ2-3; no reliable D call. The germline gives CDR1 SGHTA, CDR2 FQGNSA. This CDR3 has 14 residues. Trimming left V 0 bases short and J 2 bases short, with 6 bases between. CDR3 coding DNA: TGTGCCAGCAGCTTAGCGGTTAACACAGATACGCAGTATTTT. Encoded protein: CASSLAVNTDTQYF.

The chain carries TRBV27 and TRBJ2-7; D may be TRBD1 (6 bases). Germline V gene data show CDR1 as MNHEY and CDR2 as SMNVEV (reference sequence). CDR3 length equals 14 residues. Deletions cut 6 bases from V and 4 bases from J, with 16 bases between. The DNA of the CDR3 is TGTGCCAGCAGGAAGAGTACAGGGTCGTACGAGCAGTACTTC. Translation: CASRKSTGSYEQYF.

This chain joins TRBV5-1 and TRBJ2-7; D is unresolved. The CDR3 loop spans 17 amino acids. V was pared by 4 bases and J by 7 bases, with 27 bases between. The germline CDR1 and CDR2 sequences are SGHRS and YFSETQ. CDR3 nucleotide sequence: TGCGCCAGCAGCCAGGAAGACAATCCTCTGCAGGCTCGGGAGCAGTACTTC. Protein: CASSQEDNPLQAREQYF.

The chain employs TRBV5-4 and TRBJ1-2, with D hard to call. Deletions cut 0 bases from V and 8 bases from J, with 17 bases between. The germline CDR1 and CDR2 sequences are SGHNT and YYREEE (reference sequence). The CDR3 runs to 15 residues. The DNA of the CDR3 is TGTGCCAGCAGCTTGGACTTCCGGGGTTATGGGGGCTACACCTTC. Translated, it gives CASSLDFRGYGGYTF.

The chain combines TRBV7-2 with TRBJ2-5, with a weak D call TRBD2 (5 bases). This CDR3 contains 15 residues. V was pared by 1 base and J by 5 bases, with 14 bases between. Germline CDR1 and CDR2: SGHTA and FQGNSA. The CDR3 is CASSLVRAARETQYF. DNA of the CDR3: TGTGCCAGCAGCTTAGTGCGAGCGGCGAGGGAGACCCAGTACTTC.

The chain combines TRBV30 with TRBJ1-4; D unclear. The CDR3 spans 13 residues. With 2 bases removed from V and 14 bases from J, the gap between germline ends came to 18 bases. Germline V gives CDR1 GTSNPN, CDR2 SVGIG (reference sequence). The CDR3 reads CAWSPGSDPTLFF. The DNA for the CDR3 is TGTGCCTGGAGTCCCGGAAGCGATCCTACCCTGTTTTTT.

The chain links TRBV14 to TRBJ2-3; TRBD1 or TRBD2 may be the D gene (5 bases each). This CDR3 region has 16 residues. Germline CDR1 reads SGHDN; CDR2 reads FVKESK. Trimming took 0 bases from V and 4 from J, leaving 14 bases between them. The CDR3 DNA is TGTGCCAGCAGCCAAGATAGTTGGCAGGGAGCAGATACGCAGTATTTT. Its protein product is CASSQDSWQGADTQYF.

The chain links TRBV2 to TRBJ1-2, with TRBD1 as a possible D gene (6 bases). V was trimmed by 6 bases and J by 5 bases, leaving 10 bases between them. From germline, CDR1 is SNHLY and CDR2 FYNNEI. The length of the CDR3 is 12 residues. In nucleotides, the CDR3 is TGTGCCAGCAGCGGGGGCCTTTATGGCTACACCTTC. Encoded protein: CASSGGLYGYTF.

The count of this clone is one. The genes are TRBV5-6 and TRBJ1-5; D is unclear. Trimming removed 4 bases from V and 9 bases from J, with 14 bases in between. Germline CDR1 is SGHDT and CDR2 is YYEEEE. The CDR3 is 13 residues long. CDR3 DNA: TGTGCCAGCAGCATCAGGCCCGCCGGGCCCCAGCATTTT. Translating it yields CASSIRPAGPQHF. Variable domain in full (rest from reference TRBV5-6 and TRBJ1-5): DAGVTQSPTHLIKTRGQQVTLRCSPKSGHDTVSWYQQALGQGPQFIFQYYEEEERQRGNFPDRFSGHQFPNYSSELNVNALLLGDSALYLCASSIRPAGPQHFGDGTRLSIL.